These 18 T cell receptor beta chains were all obtained from the same sample, sequenced in a study of shared clonotypes between healthy human individuals. The protocol was immunoSEQ multiplex PCR, while the TCRdb copy is restricted to in-frame clones and leaves out a portion. Altogether about 2.1 million clones are present, around 93% being singletons, with the ten largest covering 1.5% to 2%. Naive CD8 cells lacked CD45RO and underwent positive selection for CCR7, leaving out terminally differentiated effector memory CD45RA+ cells. The sequencing sample was made of naive CD8+ T cells from PBMCs. Every receptor here comes from a man aged 18 to 35 in good health. Some clones in this sample may be carry-over from other donors' samples.

The chain employs TRBV2 and TRBJ2-7; the D gene could be TRBD1 or TRBD2 (5 bases each). The CDR3 runs 15 residues. From germline, CDR1 is SNHLY and CDR2 FYNNEI. Trimming stripped 5 bases from V and 3 bases from J, with 17 bases between. In DNA, the CDR3 is TGTGCCAGCAGTACCACTGGGGGTCGTGGCTACGAGCAGTACTTC. Its translation is CASSTTGGRGYEQYF.

V is TRBV6-5 and J is TRBJ1-2, with D unclear. Trimming cost V 6 bases and J 6 bases, with 17 bases left between them. The CDR3 loop spans 14 amino acids. CDR1 MNHEY and CDR2 SVGAGI come from the germline V gene. The CDR3 here is CASSEIGAPDGYTF. CDR3 nucleotide sequence: TGTGCCAGCAGCGAAATCGGAGCTCCTGATGGCTACACCTTC.

The V call is TRBV18, the J call TRBJ2-3; D is unresolved. Germline lookup yields CDR1 KGHSH and CDR2 LQKENI. The V gene lost 6 bases and the J gene lost 0 bases, with 7 bases spanning the gap. CDR3 length equals 13 residues. The CDR3 loop reads CASSRESTDTQYF. CDR3 DNA: TGTGCCAGCTCCCGAGAGAGCACAGATACGCAGTATTTT.

Comments on this clone: This sample includes further DNA sequences coding for the same CDR3. The rearrangement joins TRBV27 to TRBJ2-1, with TRBD1 identical over 7 bases. The CDR3 sequence is 15 residues long. The V segment lost 3 bases and the J segment 1 base; nucleotides outside the gene matches: 3. Germline CDR1 reads MNHEY; CDR2 reads SMNVEV (reference sequence). The CDR3 nucleotides read TGTGCCAGCAGTTTGGGACAGACATCCTACAATGAGCAGTTCTTC. It specifies CASSLGQTSYNEQFF.

The chain has TRBV7-9 and TRBJ1-1; D gene ambiguous. Trimming took 5 bases from V and 3 from J, leaving 16 bases between them. This CDR3 is built from 15 residues. The V gene's germline CDR1 is SEHNR and CDR2 FQNEAQ (reference sequence). As DNA, the CDR3 is TGTGCCAGCAGCCCCGGCGCAAAGGCGGACACTGAAGCTTTCTTT. It yields the protein CASSPGAKADTEAFF.

V usage is TRBV5-1 and J usage is TRBJ2-7; 7 bases match TRBD2. Trimming cost V 3 bases and J 0 bases; bases outside gene matches: 0. CDR3 size: 13 residues. The germline gives CDR1 SGHRS, CDR2 YFSETQ. The CDR3 loop reads CASSWTSSYEQYF. The CDR3 coding sequence is TGCGCCAGCAGCTGGACTAGCTCCTACGAGCAGTACTTC.

Here the CDR3 DNA reads TGTGCCAGCAGCTCAGGTCGTGGGTCCGAAAAACTGTTTTTT. Its protein product is CASSSGRGSEKLFF. This rearrangement joins TRBV7-9 to TRBJ1-4; no reliable D call. The CDR3 is 14 amino acids. Per germline, CDR1 SEHNR and CDR2 FQNEAQ (reference sequence). The ends were cut back, 4 bases at V and 8 bases at J, with 14 bases in the middle.

V and J are TRBV10-3 and TRBJ2-7; no reliable D call. Germline values: CDR1 ENHRY, CDR2 SYGVKD. Between the trimmed V and J ends, which lost 6 bases and 2 bases, there was a span of 11 bases. This CDR3 has 13 residues. CDR3 residues: CAIRMGGAYEQYF. The CDR3 nucleotides are TGTGCCATCAGGATGGGCGGAGCCTACGAGCAGTACTTC.

The rearrangement links TRBV11-2 to TRBJ2-3; D tentatively reads TRBD1 or TRBD2 (6 bases each). The germline V and J ends were trimmed by 5 bases and 4 bases, with 28 bases remaining between them. The CDR3 is 19 residues long. Germline V gene lookup returns CDR1 SGHAT and CDR2 FQNNGV. As DNA, the CDR3 is TGTGCCAGCAGCAAATACGGCCCGGGGGCCCCTCCGTCCTCAGATACGCAGTATTTT. It is translated as CASSKYGPGAPPSSDTQYF. The variable domain in full, with the rest retrieved from reference TRBV11-2 and TRBJ2-3, is EAGVAQSPRYKIIEKRQSVAFWCNPISGHATLYWYQQILGQGPKLLIQFQNNGVVDDSQLPKDRFSAERLKGVDSTLKIQPAKLEDSAVYLCASSKYGPGAPPSSDTQYFGPGTRLTVL.

The V gene is TRBV6-1, the J gene TRBJ2-2; D not resolved. V shed 7 bases and J shed 6 bases, with 12 bases lying between them. This CDR3 has 13 amino acids. Per the germline V gene, CDR1 is MNHNS and CDR2 is SASEGT. Here the CDR3 DNA reads TGTGCCAGCACCCTTTGGATGTCCGGGGAGCTGTTTTTT. Its translation is CASTLWMSGELFF.

V gene TRBV5-1 combines with J gene TRBJ2-5; 8 bases match TRBD1. The CDR3 contains 17 residues. J was trimmed by 2 bases and V by 4 bases; bases with no gene match: 13. Germline lookup yields CDR1 SGHRS and CDR2 YFSETQ. CDR3 coding DNA: TGCGCCAGCAGCACCGGACAGGGAGGAATTCTGCAAGAGACCCAGTACTTC. The encoded protein is CASSTGQGGILQETQYF.

Of note for this clone: Other nucleotide sequences from this sample produce the same CDR3. V and J are TRBV15 and TRBJ1-1; 7 bases line up with TRBD1. The CDR3 totals 14 residues. After removal of 5 bases from V and 3 bases from J, the junction contained 6 bases not matched to a gene. Germline CDR1 is LNHNV and CDR2 is YYDKDF (reference sequence). CDR3 sequence (DNA): TGTGCCACCAGCCGACTCAGGGGGGACACTGAAGCTTTCTTT. Translated: CATSRLRGDTEAFF.

The chain has TRBV4-1 and TRBJ1-6; perhaps TRBD1 as D (6 bases). Trimming removed 2 bases at V and 8 bases at J, with 13 bases between. This CDR3 contains 15 residues. CDR1 is MGHRA and CDR2 is YSYEKL in the germline V gene. The CDR3 DNA reads TGCGCCAGCAGCCAACGGGACACCCAGGATTCACCCCTCCACTTT. Amino acids: CASSQRDTQDSPLHF.

Here the CDR3 reads CASILAGAPSYNEQFF. The CDR3 nucleotides are TGTGCCAGCATATTAGCGGGGGCTCCCTCCTACAATGAGCAGTTCTTC. This rearrangement joins TRBV7-9 to TRBJ2-1, with 9 positions matching TRBD2. This CDR3 spans 16 amino acids. Per the germline V gene, CDR1 is SEHNR and CDR2 is FQNEAQ (reference sequence). With V trimmed by 7 bases and J by 0 bases, 7 bases remained unmatched. Based on the CDR3 plus reference TRBV7-9 and TRBJ2-1, the full variable domain is DTGVSQNPRHKITKRGQNVTFRCDPISEHNRLYWYRQTLGQGPEFLTYFQNEAQLEKSRLLSDRFSAERPKGSFSTLEIQRTEQGDSAMYLCASILAGAPSYNEQFFGPGTRLTVL.

This chain joins TRBV19 and TRBJ1-5; D may be TRBD1 (6 bases). Germline CDR1 and CDR2: LNHDA and SQIVND (reference sequence). The CDR3 is made up of 15 amino acids. The V gene lost 5 bases and the J gene lost 2 bases, with 13 bases spanning the gap. The CDR3: CASSPTGFGNQPQHF. DNA of the CDR3: TGTGCCAGTAGTCCCACAGGGTTTGGCAATCAGCCCCAGCATTTT.

This clone was detected only once. The chain recombines TRBV18 with TRBJ1-2; tentative D call: TRBD1 (6 bases). Germline CDR1 and CDR2: KGHSH and LQKENI. The CDR3 has 14 amino acids. V lost 4 bases and J lost 0, with 9 bases in between. The CDR3 reads CASSLGTTNYGYTF. CDR3 DNA: TGTGCCAGCTCACTCGGGACAACTAACTATGGCTACACCTTC.

The chain uses TRBV7-9 and TRBJ2-7, with D possibly matching TRBD1 (6 bases). The CDR3 runs 15 residues. With 7 bases removed from V and 2 bases from J, the gap between germline ends came to 18 bases. Germline values: CDR1 SEHNR, CDR2 FQNEAQ (reference sequence). For the CDR3, the DNA is TGTGCCAGCATGGGGGCCACAGGGCCAACCTACGAGCAGTACTTC. Protein sequence: CASMGATGPTYEQYF.

The rearrangement joins TRBV2 to TRBJ2-1, with D uncertain. The V gene's germline CDR1 is SNHLY and CDR2 FYNNEI. The V end lost 3 bases, the J end lost 4 bases, and 13 bases lay between the germline ends. The CDR3 length is 15 residues. Here the CDR3 reads CASSERQSVYNEQFF. Written as DNA, the CDR3 is TGTGCCAGCAGTGAGCGGCAGAGCGTATACAATGAGCAGTTCTTC.